Below, 28 T cell receptor beta chains from the same sample are listed, as sequenced in a study of memory CD8 T cells in hepatitis C reinfection. As for time point: late/post reinfection, 12 to 24 weeks after detection. TCR sequencing was done directly ex vivo on sorted cells, without expansion in vitro. Assay used: immunoSEQ multiplex PCR; TCRdb lists only in-frame clones, some missing. The sample carries a few thousand clones, roughly 87% recorded once. The sample consisted of naive CD8+ T cells sorted from blood. The receptor source for this set is a man in his fifties with hepatitis C virus infection.

This chain links TRBV7-9 with TRBJ1-2, with 9 bases identical to TRBD1. The CDR3 spans 15 residues. V was clipped by 6 bases and J by 4 bases; unmatched bases: 9. Germline CDR1 SEHNR, CDR2 FQNEAQ (reference sequence). The CDR3: CASSITGGSGYGYTF. CDR3 nucleotide sequence: TGTGCCAGCAGTATAACAGGGGGCAGCGGCTATGGCTACACCTTC.

The V call is TRBV5-4, the J call TRBJ2-7; D unresolved. This CDR3 spans 13 amino acids. Germline CDR1 and CDR2: SGHNT and YYREEE (reference sequence). With 0 bases removed from V and 4 bases from J, the gap between germline ends came to 8 bases. The CDR3 nucleotides read TGTGCCAGCAGCTTGGAACACGGGTACGAGCAGTACTTC. Translating it yields CASSLEHGYEQYF.

The chain employs TRBV13 and TRBJ2-1; 8 nucleotides line up with TRBD2. V was clipped by 4 bases and J by 0 bases; unmatched bases: 5. The CDR3 loop spans 16 amino acids. The germline V gene encodes CDR1 PRHDT and CDR2 FYEKMQ (reference sequence). CDR3 residues: CASSSGGESSYNEQFF. CDR3 nucleotide sequence: TGTGCCAGCAGCTCCGGGGGGGAGAGCTCCTACAATGAGCAGTTCTTC.

J is TRBJ2-5 and V is TRBV11-2; TRBD2 is a possible D gene (5 bases). The germline CDR1 and CDR2 sequences are SGHAT and FQNNGV. The CDR3 runs to 15 residues. The ends were cut back, 1 base at V and 1 base at J, with 10 bases in the middle. CDR3 sequence: CASSLGTRSQETQYF. The CDR3 nucleotides read TGTGCCAGCAGCTTAGGAACTAGGTCCCAAGAGACCCAGTACTTC.

V gene TRBV9 combines with J gene TRBJ2-1; no definite D call. The V end lost 3 bases, the J end lost 8 bases, and 21 bases lay between the germline ends. CDR1 and CDR2 from the germline V gene are SGDLS and YYNGEE. The CDR3 is 16 residues long. The DNA for the CDR3 is TGTGCCAGCAGCGCCGCTATCGAACTTCAAACTTATGAGCAGTTCTTC. It specifies CASSAAIELQTYEQFF.

In its sample, this clone was seen a few times. The rearrangement uses TRBV4-1 and TRBJ1-1; 10 nucleotides match TRBD1. V shed 3 bases and J 7 bases; nucleotides not matched to a gene: 8. The CDR3 spans 15 residues. The V gene's germline CDR1 is MGHRA and CDR2 YSYEKL. Here the CDR3 reads CASSHPTGGLGEAFF. CDR3 bases: TGCGCCAGCAGCCATCCGACAGGGGGCTTGGGTGAAGCTTTCTTT.

About this clone: One end of the junction is discordant with germline, which a read error may explain. Other DNA sequences within the sample encode an identical CDR3. This chain uses TRBV4-2 with TRBJ1-1; 8 nucleotides agree with TRBD1. Germline V gives CDR1 LGHNA, CDR2 YNFKEQ. The length of the CDR3 is 16 residues. The CDR3 DNA reads TGTGCTAGCAGCCAAGATCTTGGGACAGGTAACACTGAAGCTTTCTTT. As protein: CASSQDLGTGNTEAFF.

The chain recombines TRBV19 with TRBJ2-1; the match to TRBD2 covers 7 bases. CDR1 is LNHDA and CDR2 is SQIVND in the germline V gene (reference sequence). Trimming took 7 bases from V and 5 from J; bases not matched to a gene: 23. The CDR3 sequence is 19 residues long. The CDR3 sequence is CASKNLEISWLAADNEQFF. The CDR3, as DNA: TGTGCCAGTAAGAATCTAGAAATATCCTGGCTAGCGGCTGACAATGAGCAGTTCTTC.

This clone was seen a single time. V gene TRBV9 combines with J gene TRBJ2-7, with D tentatively TRBD2 (6 bases). This CDR3 is 16 amino acids long. Germline V gene lookup returns CDR1 SGDLS and CDR2 YYNGEE. V was shortened by 4 bases and J by 4 bases, with 21 bases between the two germline ends. CDR3 region: CASSPRVAAGEYEQYF. The CDR3 coding sequence is TGTGCCAGCAGCCCCCGCGTAGCAGCGGGCGAGTACGAGCAGTACTTC.

The V call is TRBV4-1, the J call TRBJ2-1; D is undetermined. Looked up from germline, CDR1 is MGHRA and CDR2 is YSYEKL. The CDR3 contains 14 residues. V lost 2 bases to trimming and J lost 9 bases, with 14 bases between them. CDR3 protein: CASSQPIGTGEQFF. DNA of the CDR3: TGCGCCAGCAGCCAACCAATAGGAACGGGTGAGCAGTTCTTC.

V is TRBV28 and J is TRBJ2-5; possibly TRBD2 for D (6 bases). The J call may be faulty, since TRBJ2-7 better matches the DNA end. The length of the CDR3 is 15 residues. In germline, CDR1 is MDHEN, CDR2 SYDVKM. The CDR3 region has the DNA TGTGCCAGCAGAGAACCCCCGGGAGATACCTACGAGCAGTACTTC. It is translated as CASREPPGDTYEQYF.

In the case of this clone: Mismatch with germline at one junction end may stem from a read error. The chain recombines TRBV7-7 with TRBJ2-1, with 9 nucleotides matching TRBD2. The CDR3 consists of 17 residues. CDR1 is SSHAT and CDR2 is FNYEAQ in the germline V gene (reference sequence). CDR3 nucleotides: TGTGCTAGCAGCTTAGTCCCTAGCGGGATGGGGACGAATGAGCAGTTCTTC. As protein: CASSLVPSGMGTNEQFF.

The V call is TRBV6-4, the J call TRBJ2-1, with D maybe TRBD2 (6 bases). The germline CDR1 and CDR2 sequences are MRHNA and SNTAGT. V gave up 3 bases and J gave up 4 bases, with 16 bases separating them. The length of the CDR3 is 16 residues. The CDR3 DNA reads as TGTGCCAGCAGTGAGAAGGAGGGAGCCCAATACAATGAGCAGTTCTTC. This gives the protein CASSEKEGAQYNEQFF.

This clone was observed a single time. The chain is built from TRBV4-1 and TRBJ2-2, with 7 bases fitting TRBD2. After removal of 0 bases from V and 4 bases from J, the junction contained 8 bases not matched to a gene. Germline V CDR1 and CDR2: MGHRA, YSYEKL. The CDR3 has 17 residues. The CDR3 here is CASSQDLGGGTTGELFF. The CDR3 coding sequence is TGCGCCAGCAGCCAAGATCTGGGGGGAGGGACCACCGGGGAGCTGTTTTTT.

This clone was seen only a few times. The J gene is TRBJ1-1, the V gene TRBV25-1, with D hard to call. Trimming removed 6 bases at V and 1 base at J, with 18 bases between. The CDR3 loop spans 16 amino acids. CDR1 MGHDK and CDR2 SYGVNS come from the germline V gene. CDR3 loop: CASSDEGKGGNTEAFF. Here the CDR3 DNA reads TGTGCCAGCAGCGATGAGGGAAAGGGAGGGAACACTGAAGCTTTCTTT.

The J gene is TRBJ1-1, the V gene TRBV19; D possibly corresponds to TRBD1 (5 bases). This CDR3 contains 12 residues. V shed 7 bases and J shed 5 bases, with 11 bases lying between them. Germline V CDR1 and CDR2: LNHDA, SQIVND (reference sequence). The CDR3 DNA reads as TGTGCCAGTACCCTGGGGGGGACTGAAGCTTTCTTT. Translated, it gives CASTLGGTEAFF. The variable domain in full, completed from reference TRBV19 and TRBJ1-1, reads DGGITQSPKYLFRKEGQNVTLSCEQNLNHDAMYWYRQDPGQGLRLIYYSQIVNDFQKGDIAEGYSVSREKKESFPLTVTSAQKNPTAFYLCASTLGGTEAFFGQGTRLTVV.

The chain links TRBV15 to TRBJ2-7, with D perhaps matching TRBD1 (6 bases). Germline CDR1 is LNHNV and CDR2 is YYDKDF (reference sequence). V was clipped by 0 bases and J by 1 base, with 7 bases between them. This CDR3 contains 14 residues. Here the CDR3 reads CATSREGQSYEQYF. CDR3 nucleotides: TGTGCCACCAGCAGAGAAGGACAGTCCTACGAGCAGTACTTC. The full variable domain, rest sourced from reference TRBV15 and TRBJ2-7, is DAMVIQNPRYQVTQFGKPVTLSCSQTLNHNVMYWYQQKSSQAPKLLFHYYDKDFNNEADTPDNFQSRRPNTSFCFLDIRSPGLGDTAMYLCATSREGQSYEQYFGPGTRLTVT.

The rearrangement joins TRBV5-5 to TRBJ2-7, with a possible D match to TRBD1 (5 bases). V was cut by 0 bases and J by 6 bases, with 16 bases left in between. The CDR3 extends over 15 amino acids. Germline CDR1 and CDR2: SGHKS and YYEKEE (reference sequence). CDR3 DNA: TGTGCCAGCAGCTTGGTTTCCGGACAATTTTCCGAGCAGTACTTC. Translation gives CASSLVSGQFSEQYF.

V usage is TRBV5-1 and J usage is TRBJ1-1, with D possibly matching TRBD1 (6 bases). This CDR3 contains 13 residues. Germline CDR1 SGHRS, CDR2 YFSETQ. Trimming took off 0 bases at V and 6 bases at J, with 9 bases between the two ends. The CDR3 spells CASSLGEGAEAFF. DNA of the CDR3: TGCGCCAGCAGCTTGGGGGAGGGGGCTGAAGCTTTCTTT.

This sequence joins TRBV2 and TRBJ2-7, with D tentatively TRBD1 (5 bases). The V and J ends lost 2 bases and 2 bases respectively, with 13 bases between them. The CDR3 covers 15 residues. CDR1 and CDR2 from the germline V gene are SNHLY and FYNNEI. This chain's CDR3 is CASSEQAGQTYEQYF. As DNA, the CDR3 is TGTGCCAGCAGTGAACAAGCAGGGCAGACCTACGAGCAGTACTTC.

V usage is TRBV28 and J usage is TRBJ2-5; 16 bases line up with TRBD2. Germline values: CDR1 MDHEN, CDR2 SYDVKM. This CDR3 comprises 16 residues. The V segment lost 4 bases and the J segment 5 bases; nucleotides outside the gene matches: 4. CDR3 DNA: TGTGCCAGCAGTTCCCCGGGACTAGCGGGAGGGGAGACCCAGTACTTC. Translated, it gives CASSSPGLAGGETQYF. Looking up the rest from reference TRBV28 and TRBJ2-5 gives the full variable domain: DVKVTQSSRYLVKRTGEKVFLECVQDMDHENMFWYRQDPGLGLRLIYFSYDVKMKEKGDIPEGYSVSREKKERFSLILESASTNQTSMYLCASSSPGLAGGETQYFGPGTRLLVL.

The chain uses TRBV9 and TRBJ1-2; D gene ambiguous. V gave up 0 bases and J gave up 2 bases, with 11 bases separating them. This CDR3 spans 15 amino acids. CDR1 is SGDLS, CDR2 YYNGEE, per germline. The CDR3 here is CASSVDIAENYGYTF. The DNA of the CDR3 is TGTGCCAGCAGCGTAGACATAGCCGAGAACTATGGCTACACCTTC.

The chain links TRBV5-1 to TRBJ2-1; tentatively, D is TRBD2 (6 bases). This CDR3 is 14 amino acids long. V lost 2 bases and J 3 bases, leaving 9 bases between the germline ends. Germline V gene lookup returns CDR1 SGHRS and CDR2 YFSETQ. Written as DNA, the CDR3 is TGCGCCAGCAGCTTTAGCGGCCTCTACAATGAGCAGTTCTTC. It specifies CASSFSGLYNEQFF. Filled out from reference TRBV5-1 and TRBJ2-1, the complete variable domain reads KAGVTQTPRYLIKTRGQQVTLSCSPISGHRSVSWYQQTPGQGLQFLFEYFSETQRNKGNFPGRFSGRQFSNSRSEMNVSTLELGDSALYLCASSFSGLYNEQFFGPGTRLTVL.

The chain is built from TRBV27 and TRBJ1-1; unclear D gene. There are 13 residues in the CDR3. CDR1 MNHEY and CDR2 SMNVEV come from the germline V gene (reference sequence). V dropped 3 bases and J dropped 2 bases, with 7 bases sitting between them. The CDR3 here is CASSLEGNTEAFF. DNA for the CDR3: TGTGCCAGCAGTTTGGAGGGAAACACTGAAGCTTTCTTT.

The V call is TRBV30, the J call TRBJ2-1; 7 nucleotides agree with TRBD1. The CDR3 is 11 amino acids. In germline, CDR1 is GTSNPN, CDR2 SVGIG (reference sequence). The V and J ends lost 4 bases and 6 bases, in that order; junction bases with no gene match: 0. The CDR3 is CAWTGGNEQFF. For the CDR3, the DNA is TGTGCCTGGACAGGGGGCAATGAGCAGTTCTTC.

The chain uses TRBV25-1 and TRBJ2-3, with 7 bases aligning to TRBD2. Per the germline V gene, CDR1 is MGHDK and CDR2 is SYGVNS. J lost 1 base, V lost 4 bases, and 2 bases had no gene match. This CDR3 contains 14 residues. The CDR3 reads CASSAAGGTDTQYF. In DNA form, the CDR3 reads TGTGCCAGCAGTGCTGCGGGGGGCACAGATACGCAGTATTTT.

This chain uses TRBV19 with TRBJ2-4; 12 nucleotides line up with TRBD2. V gave up 5 bases and J gave up 0 bases; unmatched junction bases: 2. The CDR3 is made up of 16 amino acids. Germline CDR1 LNHDA, CDR2 SQIVND (reference sequence). As DNA, the CDR3 is TGTGCCAGTAGTGGACTAGCGGGAACAGCCAAAAACATTCAGTACTTC. It encodes CASSGLAGTAKNIQYF.

V usage is TRBV28 and J usage is TRBJ2-7; 12 bases are a match to TRBD1. The CDR3 sequence is 17 residues long. In germline, CDR1 is MDHEN, CDR2 SYDVKM. The ends lost 4 bases at V and 2 bases at J; junction bases unmatched: 9. CDR3 sequence: CASSSTPGTGGPYEQYF. CDR3 DNA: TGTGCCAGCAGTTCAACCCCTGGGACAGGGGGCCCCTACGAGCAGTACTTC.